The source of this TCR beta chain is a study of T cells in Graves' hyperthyroidism and ophthalmopathy. The CDR3 extends over 20 amino acids. In germline, CDR1 is MGHDK, CDR2 SYGVNS. Trimming removed 1 base from V and 6 bases from J; junction bases left unmatched: 22. Exclusions: uncontrolled infection, other autoimmune disease, pregnancy, lactation. There were TCR beta CDR3 regions amplified from RNA transcripts. A set of HTBI primers served as the primers for a first-round RT-PCR of the TCR CDR3. TCRdb called the multiplex PCR reads again in MiXCR, with one record for every CDR3 protein. The repertoire holds about 590,000 distinct CDR3 sequences, with 15% to 17% as singletons.

The chain has TRBV25-1 and TRBJ1-2; 8 bases are shared with TRBD1. The clonotype comes from a woman aged 25-40 years with Graves' hyperthyroidism. The source material was blood. The CDR3 sequence is CASSEFPLTNRDRGWNGYTF. CDR3 nucleotides: TGTGCCAGCAGTGAATTTCCCCTGACGAACCGAGACAGGGGTTGGAATGGCTACACCTTC.